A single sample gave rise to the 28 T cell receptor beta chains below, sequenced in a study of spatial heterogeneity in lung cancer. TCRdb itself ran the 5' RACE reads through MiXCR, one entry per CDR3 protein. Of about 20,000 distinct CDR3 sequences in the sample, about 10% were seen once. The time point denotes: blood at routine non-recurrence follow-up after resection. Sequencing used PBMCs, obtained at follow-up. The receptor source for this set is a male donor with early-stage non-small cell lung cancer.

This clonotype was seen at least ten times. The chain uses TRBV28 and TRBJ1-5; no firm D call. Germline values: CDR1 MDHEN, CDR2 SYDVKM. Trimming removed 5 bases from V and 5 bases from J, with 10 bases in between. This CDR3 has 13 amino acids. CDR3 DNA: TGTGCCAGCAGTCCGGATCCAGATCAGCCCCAGCATTTT. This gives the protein CASSPDPDQPQHF.

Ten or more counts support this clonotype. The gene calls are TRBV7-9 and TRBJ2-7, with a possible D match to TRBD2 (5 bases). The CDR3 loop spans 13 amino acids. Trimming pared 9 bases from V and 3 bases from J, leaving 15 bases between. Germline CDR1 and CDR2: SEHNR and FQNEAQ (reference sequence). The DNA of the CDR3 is TGTGCCAGTCGGGCTTCGGGAAGCTACGAGCAGTACTTC. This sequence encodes CASRASGSYEQYF.

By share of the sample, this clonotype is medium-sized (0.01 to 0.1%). The CDR3 spells CASSDVDRGYQETQYF. In DNA, the CDR3 is TGTGCCAGCAGTGATGTGGACAGGGGGTACCAAGAGACCCAGTACTTC. The gene calls are TRBV2 and TRBJ2-5; 10 positions agree with TRBD1. With V trimmed by 3 bases and J by 0 bases, 4 bases remained unmatched. The CDR3 spans 16 residues. Germline assignment: CDR1 SNHLY and CDR2 FYNNEI. The variable domain in full, with the rest retrieved from reference TRBV2 and TRBJ2-5, is EPEVTQTPSHQVTQMGQEVILRCVPISNHLYFYWYRQILGQKVEFLVSFYNNEISEKSEIFDDQFSVERPDGSNFTLKIRSTKLEDSAMYFCASSDVDRGYQETQYFGPGTRLLVL.

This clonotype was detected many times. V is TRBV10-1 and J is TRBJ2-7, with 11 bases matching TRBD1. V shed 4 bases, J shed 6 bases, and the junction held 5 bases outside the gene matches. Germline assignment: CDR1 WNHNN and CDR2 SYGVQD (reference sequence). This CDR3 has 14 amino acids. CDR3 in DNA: TGCGCCAGCAGTGCCGGGACAGGGGGACGCGAGCAGTACTTC. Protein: CASSAGTGGREQYF.

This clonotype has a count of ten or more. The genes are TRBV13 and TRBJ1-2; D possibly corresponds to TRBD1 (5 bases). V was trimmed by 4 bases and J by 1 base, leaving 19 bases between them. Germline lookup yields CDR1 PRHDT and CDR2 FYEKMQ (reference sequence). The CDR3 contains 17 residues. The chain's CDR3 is CASSWRQQGHLNYGYTF. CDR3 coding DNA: TGTGCCAGCAGCTGGAGACAACAAGGACACCTTAACTATGGCTACACCTTC.

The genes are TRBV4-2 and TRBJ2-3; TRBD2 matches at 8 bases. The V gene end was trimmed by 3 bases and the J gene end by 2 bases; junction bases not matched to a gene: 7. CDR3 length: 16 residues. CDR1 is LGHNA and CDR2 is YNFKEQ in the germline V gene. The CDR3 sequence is CASSQEGLADTDTQYF. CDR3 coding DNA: TGTGCCAGCAGCCAGGAAGGACTAGCCGACACAGATACGCAGTATTTT.

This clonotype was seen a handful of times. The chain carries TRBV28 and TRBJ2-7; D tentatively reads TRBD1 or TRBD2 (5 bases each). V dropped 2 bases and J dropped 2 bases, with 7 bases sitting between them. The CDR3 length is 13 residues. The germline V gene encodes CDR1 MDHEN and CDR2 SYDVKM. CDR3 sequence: CASSLQGPYEQYF. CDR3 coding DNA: TGTGCCAGCAGTTTACAGGGACCCTACGAGCAGTACTTC. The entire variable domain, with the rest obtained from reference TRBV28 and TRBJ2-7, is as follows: DVKVTQSSRYLVKRTGEKVFLECVQDMDHENMFWYRQDPGLGLRLIYFSYDVKMKEKGDIPEGYSVSREKKERFSLILESASTNQTSMYLCASSLQGPYEQYFGPGTRLTVT.

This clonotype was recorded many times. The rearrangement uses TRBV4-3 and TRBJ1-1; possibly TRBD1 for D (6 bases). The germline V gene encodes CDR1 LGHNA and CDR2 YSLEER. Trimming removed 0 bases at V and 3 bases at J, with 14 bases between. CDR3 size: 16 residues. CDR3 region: CASSQDRAQGDTEAFF. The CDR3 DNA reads TGCGCCAGCAGCCAAGACCGGGCACAGGGAGACACTGAAGCTTTCTTT.

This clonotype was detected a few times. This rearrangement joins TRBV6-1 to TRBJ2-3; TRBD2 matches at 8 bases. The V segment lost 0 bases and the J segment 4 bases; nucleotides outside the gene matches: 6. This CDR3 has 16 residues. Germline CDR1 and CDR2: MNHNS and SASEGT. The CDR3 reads CASSEAVAGTADTQYF. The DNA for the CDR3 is TGTGCCAGCAGTGAAGCCGTAGCGGGGACGGCAGATACGCAGTATTTT.

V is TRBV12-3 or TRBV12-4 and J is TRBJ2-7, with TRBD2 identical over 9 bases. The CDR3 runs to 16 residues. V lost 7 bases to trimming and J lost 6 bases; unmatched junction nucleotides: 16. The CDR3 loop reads CASNGRGRASKPEQYF. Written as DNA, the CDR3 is TGTGCCAGCAATGGTCGCGGGAGGGCCTCAAAACCCGAGCAGTACTTC.

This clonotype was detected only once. In DNA, the CDR3 is TGCGCCAGCAGCCAAGGGACTAGCGGGGTAAATGAGCAGTTCTTC. Translated: CASSQGTSGVNEQFF. The chain couples TRBV4-3 to TRBJ2-1, with 12 bases aligning to TRBD2. The germline gives CDR1 LGHNA, CDR2 YSLEER. There are 15 residues in the CDR3. V trimming: 1 base; J trimming: 7 bases; junction bases outside the gene matches: 2.

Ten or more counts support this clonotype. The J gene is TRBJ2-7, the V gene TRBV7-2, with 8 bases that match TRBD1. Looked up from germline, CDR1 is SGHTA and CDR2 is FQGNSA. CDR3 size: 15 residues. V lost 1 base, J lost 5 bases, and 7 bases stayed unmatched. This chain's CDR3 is CASSLDLPGGDEQYF. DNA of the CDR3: TGTGCCAGCAGCTTAGATCTGCCAGGGGGCGACGAGCAGTACTTC.

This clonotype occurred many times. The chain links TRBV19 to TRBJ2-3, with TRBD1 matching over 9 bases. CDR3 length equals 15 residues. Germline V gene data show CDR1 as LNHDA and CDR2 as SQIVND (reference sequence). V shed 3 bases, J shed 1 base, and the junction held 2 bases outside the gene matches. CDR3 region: CASSMGDRGTDTQYF. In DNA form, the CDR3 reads TGTGCCAGTAGTATGGGGGACAGGGGCACAGATACGCAGTATTTT.

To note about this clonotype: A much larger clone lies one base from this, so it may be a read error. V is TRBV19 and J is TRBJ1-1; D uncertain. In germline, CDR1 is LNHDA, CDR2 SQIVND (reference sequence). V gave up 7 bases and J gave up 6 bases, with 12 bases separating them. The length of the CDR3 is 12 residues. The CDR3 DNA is TGTGCCAGTACTGTGGGTTACTCTGAAGCTTTCTTT. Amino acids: CASTVGYSEAFF.

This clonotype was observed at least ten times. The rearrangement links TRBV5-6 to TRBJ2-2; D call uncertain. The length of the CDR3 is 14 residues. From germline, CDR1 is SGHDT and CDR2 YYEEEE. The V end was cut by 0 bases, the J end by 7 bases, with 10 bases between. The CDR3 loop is CASSLAEVNGELFF. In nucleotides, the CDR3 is TGTGCCAGCAGCTTGGCCGAGGTGAACGGGGAGCTGTTTTTT.

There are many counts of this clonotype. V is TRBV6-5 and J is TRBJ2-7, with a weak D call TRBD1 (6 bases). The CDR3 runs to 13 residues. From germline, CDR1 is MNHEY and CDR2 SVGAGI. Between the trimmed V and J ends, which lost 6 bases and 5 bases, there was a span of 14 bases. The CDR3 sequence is CASSSGTLDEQYF. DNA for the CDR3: TGTGCCAGCAGCTCGGGGACACTTGACGAGCAGTACTTC.

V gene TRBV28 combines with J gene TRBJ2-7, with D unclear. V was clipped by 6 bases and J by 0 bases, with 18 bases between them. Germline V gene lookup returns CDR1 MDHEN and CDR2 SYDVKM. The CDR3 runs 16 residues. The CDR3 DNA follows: TGTGCCAGCAGCCCTTTTGCGGTGGAGAGCTCCTACGAGCAGTACTTC. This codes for CASSPFAVESSYEQYF.

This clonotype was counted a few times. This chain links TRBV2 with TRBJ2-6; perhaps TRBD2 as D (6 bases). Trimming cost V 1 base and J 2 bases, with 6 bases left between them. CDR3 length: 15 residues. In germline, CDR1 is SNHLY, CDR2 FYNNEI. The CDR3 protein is CASSEGRAGANVLTF. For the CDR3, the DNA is TGTGCCAGCAGTGAAGGGAGGGCTGGGGCCAACGTCCTGACTTTC.

CDR3 protein: CASSQDLEGEQYF. The CDR3 DNA reads TGCGCCAGCAGCCAAGATTTGGAGGGCGAGCAGTACTTC. The chain has TRBV4-3 and TRBJ2-7; D may be TRBD2 (6 bases). CDR3 size: 13 residues. CDR1 and CDR2 (germline): LGHNA, YSLEER. With 0 bases removed from V and 6 bases from J, the gap between germline ends came to 9 bases.

Written as DNA, the CDR3 is TGTGCCTGGAGTGGGGATTTCCTAGCGGGGCTGAACACCGGGGAGCTGTTTTTT. It encodes CAWSGDFLAGLNTGELFF. The rearrangement links TRBV30 to TRBJ2-2, with 9 bases aligning to TRBD2. The CDR3 is made up of 18 amino acids. CDR1 and CDR2 from the germline V gene are GTSNPN and SVGIG (reference sequence). The V and J ends lost 1 base and 1 base, in that order; junction bases with no gene match: 10.

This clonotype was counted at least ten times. Here the CDR3 reads CASSPAPLAGQYF. CDR3 in DNA: TGTGCCAGCAGTCCCGCCCCACTCGCTGGGCAGTACTTC. The chain couples TRBV28 to TRBJ2-7; D unresolved. Germline-derived CDR1 and CDR2 are MDHEN and SYDVKM. V shed 5 bases and J shed 9 bases, with 17 bases lying between them. This CDR3 is built from 13 residues.

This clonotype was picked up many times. The CDR3: CASSPRPGTEAFF. The CDR3, as DNA: TGTGCCAGCAGCCCCCGACCGGGCACTGAAGCTTTCTTT. This rearrangement joins TRBV6-2 or TRBV6-3 to TRBJ1-1; D not resolved. The CDR3 covers 13 residues. V gave up 6 bases and J gave up 4 bases, with 12 bases separating them. Germline V gene sequence: CDR1 MNHEY, CDR2 SVGEGT.

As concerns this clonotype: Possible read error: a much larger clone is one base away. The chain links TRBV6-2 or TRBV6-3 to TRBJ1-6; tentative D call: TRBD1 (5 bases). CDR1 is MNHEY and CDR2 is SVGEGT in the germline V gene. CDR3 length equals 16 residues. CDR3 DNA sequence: TGTACCAGCAGTTACCAGGGCCCAAGGTATAATTCACCCCTCCACTTT. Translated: CTSSYQGPRYNSPLHF.

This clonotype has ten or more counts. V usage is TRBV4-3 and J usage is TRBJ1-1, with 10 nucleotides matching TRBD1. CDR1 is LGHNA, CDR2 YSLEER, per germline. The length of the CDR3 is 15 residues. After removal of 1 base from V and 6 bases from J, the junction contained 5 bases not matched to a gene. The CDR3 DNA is TGCGCCAGCAGCCAAGCGGGACAGGGGTGGTCTGAAGCTTTCTTT. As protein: CASSQAGQGWSEAFF.

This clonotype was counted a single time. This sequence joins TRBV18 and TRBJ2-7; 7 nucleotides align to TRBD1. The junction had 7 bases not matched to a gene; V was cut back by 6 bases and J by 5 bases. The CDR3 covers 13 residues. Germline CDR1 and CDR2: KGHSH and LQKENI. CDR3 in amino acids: CASSLTGYDEQYF. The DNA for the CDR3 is TGTGCCAGCTCCTTGACAGGGTATGACGAGCAGTACTTC.

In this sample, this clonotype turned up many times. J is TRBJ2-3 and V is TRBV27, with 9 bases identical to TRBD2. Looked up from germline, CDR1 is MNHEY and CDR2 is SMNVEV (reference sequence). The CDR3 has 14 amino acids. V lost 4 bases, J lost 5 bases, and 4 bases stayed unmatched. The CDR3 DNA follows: TGTGCCAGCAGTTCCGGACTAGCGCAAGATACGCAGTATTTT. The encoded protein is CASSSGLAQDTQYF.

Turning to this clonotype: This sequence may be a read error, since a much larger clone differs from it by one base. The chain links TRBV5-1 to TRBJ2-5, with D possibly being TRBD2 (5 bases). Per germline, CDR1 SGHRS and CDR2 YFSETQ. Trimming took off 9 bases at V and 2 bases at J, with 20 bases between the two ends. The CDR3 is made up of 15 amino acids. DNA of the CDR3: TGCGCCAACACCCGTCTCGGACTGGAACAAGAGACCCAGTACTTC. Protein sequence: CANTRLGLEQETQYF.

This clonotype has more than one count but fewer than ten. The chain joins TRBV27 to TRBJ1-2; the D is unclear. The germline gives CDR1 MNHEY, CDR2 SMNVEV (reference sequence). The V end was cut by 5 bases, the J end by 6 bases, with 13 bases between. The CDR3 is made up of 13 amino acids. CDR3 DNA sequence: TGTGCCAGCAGTGGGTCGGTATGGAATGGCTACACCTTC. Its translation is CASSGSVWNGYTF.